This T cell receptor beta chain was retrieved from a study of graft-versus-host responses after intestinal transplantation. The study's findings and limits: Some patients had graft-donor T cell macrochimerism, and their allografts showed high graft-versus-host to host-versus-graft clonal ratios.

CDR1 and CDR2 (germline): MNHEY, SVGAGI. The CDR3 covers 14 residues. The V segment lost 6 bases and the J segment 4 bases; nucleotides outside the gene matches: 8. Data came from immunoSEQ multiplex PCR; TCRdb stores just in-frame clones and leaves some out. Counted here are 55,000 to 65,000 clones, approximately 94% occurring once; the ten biggest clones make up 0.38%. Of note for this clone: Its target is unknown.

This chain links TRBV6-5 with TRBJ2-5; TRBD2 aligns across 7 bases. The source is a human donor who was the organ donor for an intestinal transplant. This specimen consisted of unstimulated CD4+ T cells sorted from spleen or lymph node cells, obtained before transplant. In nucleotides, the CDR3 is TGTGCCAGCAGGCCCCTAGCGGTGCCAGAGACCCAGTACTTC. Amino acid sequence: CASRPLAVPETQYF.